The 32 T cell receptor beta chains given below trace back to one sample, sequenced in a study of shared clonotypes between healthy human individuals. Clones were sequenced by immunoSEQ multiplex PCR, and TCRdb holds only the in-frame ones, with some missing. This table has about 340,000 clones, around four fifths appearing once. The material sequenced was memory CD4+ T cells sorted from blood. Subset specified: CD45RA-negative fraction. The receptors shown here come from a man aged 25 to 45 in good health.

The V call is TRBV5-1, the J call TRBJ2-7; TRBD1 aligns across 11 bases. From germline, CDR1 is SGHRS and CDR2 YFSETQ. The V segment lost 3 bases and the J segment 4 bases; nucleotides outside the gene matches: 6. CDR3 length equals 15 residues. Here the CDR3 reads CASSYSGTGGYEQYF. As DNA, the CDR3 is TGCGCCAGCAGCTATTCCGGGACAGGGGGTTACGAGCAGTACTTC. Using reference TRBV5-1 and TRBJ2-7 for the parts outside the CDR3, the full variable domain is KAGVTQTPRYLIKTRGQQVTLSCSPISGHRSVSWYQQTPGQGLQFLFEYFSETQRNKGNFPGRFSGRQFSNSRSEMNVSTLELGDSALYLCASSYSGTGGYEQYFGPGTRLTVT.

The chain is built from TRBV5-1 and TRBJ2-3; D is possibly TRBD2 (6 bases). Germline V gene data show CDR1 as SGHRS and CDR2 as YFSETQ. Between the trimmed V and J ends, which lost 0 bases and 0 bases, there was a span of 11 bases. The CDR3 is 16 residues long. Here the CDR3 DNA reads TGCGCCAGCAGCTTGGATGCGGGATTGAGCACAGATACGCAGTATTTT. It specifies CASSLDAGLSTDTQYF.

J is TRBJ2-6 and V is TRBV7-6; D gene ambiguous. V lost 5 bases to trimming and J lost 1 base, with 18 bases between them. Germline assignment: CDR1 SGHVS and CDR2 FNYEAQ. The CDR3 is 18 residues long. The CDR3 reads CASSPFPASGSGANVLTF. CDR3 sequence (DNA): TGTGCCAGCAGCCCCTTTCCCGCGAGTGGATCTGGGGCCAACGTCCTGACTTTC.

The chain joins TRBV28 to TRBJ1-1; D possibly corresponds to TRBD1 (5 bases). The CDR3 contains 12 residues. CDR1 and CDR2 from the germline V gene are MDHEN and SYDVKM. Trimming pared 7 bases from V and 3 bases from J, leaving 9 bases between. CDR3 nucleotide sequence: TGTGCCAGCAAAGGGGCACACACTGAAGCTTTCTTT. The encoded protein is CASKGAHTEAFF.

The rearrangement joins TRBV2 to TRBJ1-4, with a weak D call TRBD1 (5 bases). Deletions cut 2 bases from V and 0 bases from J, with 13 bases between. This CDR3 has 17 amino acids. CDR1 and CDR2 from the germline V gene are SNHLY and FYNNEI. CDR3 loop: CASSERTTGATNEKLFF. The CDR3 bases are TGTGCCAGCAGTGAAAGGACGACGGGGGCAACTAATGAAAAACTGTTTTTT. Full variable domain (rest looked up from reference TRBV2 and TRBJ1-4): EPEVTQTPSHQVTQMGQEVILRCVPISNHLYFYWYRQILGQKVEFLVSFYNNEISEKSEIFDDQFSVERPDGSNFTLKIRSTKLEDSAMYFCASSERTTGATNEKLFFGSGTQLSVL.

The chain carries TRBV28 and TRBJ2-3; no clear D. Trimming shortened V by 3 bases and J by 7 bases, and 8 bases separated the two germline ends. The germline gives CDR1 MDHEN, CDR2 SYDVKM. This CDR3 comprises 12 residues. In DNA, the CDR3 is TGTGCCAGCAGTTTGGGGTTAAATACGCAGTATTTT. It is translated as CASSLGLNTQYF.

This clone was seen more than once but under ten times. DNA of the CDR3: TGCGCCAGCAGCCATCCGGGACTAGCGAACAATGAGCAGTTCTTC. As protein: CASSHPGLANNEQFF. The rearrangement links TRBV4-1 to TRBJ2-1, with 10 bases matching TRBD2. Germline V CDR1 and CDR2: MGHRA, YSYEKL. Germline trimming cut 3 bases from V and 5 bases from J; bases unmatched to any gene: 4. The CDR3 is 15 amino acids.

The chain joins TRBV27 to TRBJ2-1; D perhaps matches TRBD1 (5 bases). This CDR3 spans 12 amino acids. The V gene lost 2 bases and the J gene lost 13 bases, with 12 bases spanning the gap. Germline V CDR1 and CDR2: MNHEY, SMNVEV (reference sequence). The CDR3 DNA follows: TGTGCCAGCAGTTTACAAGGGCAGGGACAGTTCTTC. This sequence encodes CASSLQGQGQFF.

The chain carries TRBV7-2 and TRBJ1-4, with TRBD1 matching over 7 bases. Germline values: CDR1 SGHTA, CDR2 FQGNSA. The CDR3 is 14 amino acids. The V gene end was trimmed by 4 bases and the J gene end by 6 bases; junction bases not matched to a gene: 5. Written as DNA, the CDR3 is TGTGCCAGCAGCTCACAGGGGAGGGATGAAAAACTGTTTTTT. Protein: CASSSQGRDEKLFF.

The V and J genes are TRBV18 and TRBJ2-1; TRBD1 agrees at 8 bases. J gave up 0 bases and V 3 bases, and 13 bases lay outside the gene matches. The CDR3 runs to 19 residues. Germline assignment: CDR1 KGHSH and CDR2 LQKENI. The CDR3 loop reads CASSPYTGGEIDSYNEQFF. The DNA of the CDR3 is TGTGCCAGCTCACCGTATACAGGGGGAGAGATAGACTCCTACAATGAGCAGTTCTTC.

The chain couples TRBV5-4 to TRBJ2-3; no reliable D call. Trimming took off 2 bases at V and 8 bases at J, with 6 bases between the two ends. From germline, CDR1 is SGHNT and CDR2 YYREEE (reference sequence). The CDR3 contains 11 residues. This CDR3 is CASSLESTQYF. CDR3 DNA: TGTGCCAGCAGCTTAGAATCTACGCAGTATTTT. The whole variable domain, remainder taken from reference TRBV5-4 and TRBJ2-3, is ETGVTQSPTHLIKTRGQQVTLRCSSQSGHNTVSWYQQALGQGPQFIFQYYREEENGRGNFPPRFSGLQFPNYSSELNVNALELDDSALYLCASSLESTQYFGPGTRLTVL.

The V call is TRBV14, the J call TRBJ2-7; the D gene could be TRBD1 or TRBD2 (5 bases each). Germline V lookup: CDR1 SGHDN, CDR2 FVKESK. This CDR3 spans 13 amino acids. Trimming removed 4 bases at V and 3 bases at J, with 10 bases between. In nucleotides, the CDR3 is TGTGCCAGCAGCCGGGGGAGCTTCTACGAGCAGTACTTC. It translates to CASSRGSFYEQYF.

The rearrangement links TRBV11-3 to TRBJ1-1; D not certain. V dropped 5 bases and J dropped 5 bases, with 12 bases sitting between them. The germline V gene encodes CDR1 SGHNT and CDR2 YENEEA. This CDR3 has 13 amino acids. The CDR3 DNA sequence: TGTGCCAGCAGCCGATACAAAGGGACTGAAGCTTTCTTT. It specifies CASSRYKGTEAFF.

This rearrangement joins TRBV29-1 to TRBJ2-5, with TRBD1 matching 8 bases. The CDR3 runs 15 residues. V shed 6 bases and J 4 bases; nucleotides not matched to a gene: 13. Germline-derived CDR1 and CDR2 are SQVTM and ANQGSEA. In DNA form, the CDR3 reads TGCAGCGTCCTGGGTATCCAGGGGGCAGGAGAGACCCAGTACTTC. Translating it yields CSVLGIQGAGETQYF.

The J gene is TRBJ2-7, the V gene TRBV7-2, with D unresolved. In germline, CDR1 is SGHTA, CDR2 FQGNSA. This CDR3 region has 13 residues. The V gene lost 5 bases and the J gene lost 4 bases, with 12 bases spanning the gap. For the CDR3, the DNA is TGTGCCAGCAGCCCCCAAGACATATACGAGCAGTACTTC. This gives the protein CASSPQDIYEQYF.

This clone was seen repeatedly, ten times or more. Other nucleotide sequences from this sample produce the same CDR3. The chain has TRBV7-6 and TRBJ2-7; TRBD1 might be the D (6 bases). Germline V gives CDR1 SGHVS, CDR2 FNYEAQ. The CDR3 is 15 amino acids. V shed 3 bases and J shed 2 bases, with 14 bases lying between them. The CDR3 sequence is CASSFATGRTYEQYF. CDR3 DNA: TGTGCCAGCAGCTTCGCAACAGGGAGAACCTACGAGCAGTACTTC.

The V call is TRBV19, the J call TRBJ2-3; 13 bases line up with TRBD2. V shed 5 bases, J shed 4 bases, and the junction held 6 bases outside the gene matches. Germline values: CDR1 LNHDA, CDR2 SQIVND (reference sequence). The CDR3 totals 16 residues. The DNA of the CDR3 is TGTGCCAGTAGTCGGACTAGCGGGAGAAGTGCAGATACGCAGTATTTT. Amino acids: CASSRTSGRSADTQYF.

The J gene is TRBJ2-1, the V gene TRBV9, with D unresolved. Germline V gene sequence: CDR1 SGDLS, CDR2 YYNGEE. Trimming took 0 bases from V and 6 from J, leaving 7 bases between them. CDR3 length: 13 residues. As DNA, the CDR3 is TGTGCCAGCAGCGTAGAAAGTGGCAATGAGCAGTTCTTC. Encoded protein: CASSVESGNEQFF. Combining the CDR3 with reference TRBV9 and TRBJ2-1 gives the whole variable domain DSGVTQTPKHLITATGQRVTLRCSPRSGDLSVYWYQQSLDQGLQFLIQYYNGEERAKGNILERFSAQQFPDLHSELNLSSLELGDSALYFCASSVESGNEQFFGPGTRLTVL.

J is TRBJ1-2 and V is TRBV9; TRBD1 aligns across 7 bases. This CDR3 has 15 amino acids. CDR1 is SGDLS and CDR2 is YYNGEE in the germline V gene. Germline trimming cut 0 bases from V and 5 bases from J; bases unmatched to any gene: 7. CDR3: CASSVGSSGGYGYTF. CDR3 in DNA: TGTGCCAGCAGCGTAGGAAGTTCAGGGGGGTATGGCTACACCTTC.

The V gene is TRBV2, the J gene TRBJ2-2, with unresolved D. V shed 3 bases and J shed 2 bases, with 1 base lying between them. The CDR3 has 12 residues. Looked up from germline, CDR1 is SNHLY and CDR2 is FYNNEI. CDR3 DNA: TGTGCCAGCAGTGATAACACCGGGGAGCTGTTTTTT. It yields the protein CASSDNTGELFF.

The chain combines TRBV10-3 with TRBJ2-5, with 12 nucleotides matching TRBD2. The V gene end was trimmed by 3 bases and the J gene end by 5 bases; junction bases not matched to a gene: 4. From germline, CDR1 is ENHRY and CDR2 SYGVKD. This CDR3 is 15 amino acids long. The CDR3 DNA reads as TGTGCCATCAGTGACCGGGGACTAGCGGGTGAGACCCAGTACTTC. It translates to CAISDRGLAGETQYF.

This clone was seen more than once but under ten times. V gene TRBV4-3 combines with J gene TRBJ2-2, with 9 bases matching TRBD2. This CDR3 contains 16 residues. The V gene's germline CDR1 is LGHNA and CDR2 YSLEER. V trimming: 6 bases; J trimming: 1 base; junction bases outside the gene matches: 6. For the CDR3, the DNA is TGCGCCAGCAGAGGGCTAGCGGGGCTGAACACCGGGGAGCTGTTTTTT. Protein product: CASRGLAGLNTGELFF.

The V and J genes are TRBV2 and TRBJ2-2; 7 bases match TRBD1. Trimming removed 4 bases from V and 4 bases from J; junction bases left unmatched: 9. Per germline, CDR1 SNHLY and CDR2 FYNNEI. This CDR3 is 16 amino acids long. CDR3 nucleotides: TGTGCCAGCAGTGGACAGGGAGTTATGAGCACCGGGGAGCTGTTTTTT. Translating gives CASSGQGVMSTGELFF.

Comment on this clone: This same CDR3 is encoded by further DNA sequences in the sample. The chain couples TRBV5-1 to TRBJ1-1; tentatively, D is TRBD1 (6 bases). Trimming shortened V by 5 bases and J by 3 bases, and 8 bases separated the two germline ends. Germline assignment: CDR1 SGHRS and CDR2 YFSETQ. The CDR3 loop spans 12 amino acids. The CDR3 sequence: CASSTGYTEAFF. DNA of the CDR3: TGCGCCAGCAGTACAGGGTACACTGAAGCTTTCTTT. Supplemented by reference TRBV5-1 and TRBJ1-1, the full variable domain reads KAGVTQTPRYLIKTRGQQVTLSCSPISGHRSVSWYQQTPGQGLQFLFEYFSETQRNKGNFPGRFSGRQFSNSRSEMNVSTLELGDSALYLCASSTGYTEAFFGQGTRLTVV.

The rearrangement links TRBV28 to TRBJ2-5; TRBD2 matches at 9 bases. Germline values: CDR1 MDHEN, CDR2 SYDVKM. The CDR3 loop spans 17 amino acids. With V trimmed by 2 bases and J by 5 bases, 12 bases remained unmatched. The CDR3 is CASSLSGRPLGGETQYF. As DNA, the CDR3 is TGTGCCAGCAGTTTAAGCGGGAGGCCCCTCGGGGGGGAGACCCAGTACTTC.

V gene TRBV29-1 combines with J gene TRBJ2-1; D is ambiguous. Trimming stripped 0 bases from V and 8 bases from J, with 8 bases between. Germline V gene lookup returns CDR1 SQVTM and CDR2 ANQGSEA. The CDR3 runs to 12 residues. The CDR3 sequence is CSVEDRSDEQFF. The CDR3 bases are TGCAGCGTTGAAGATCGGTCAGATGAGCAGTTCTTC.

There are many counts of this clone. CDR3 protein: CASSIFRQGSGNTIYF. The CDR3 region has the DNA TGTGCCAGTAGTATCTTTCGACAGGGGTCTGGAAACACCATATATTTT. This chain connects TRBV19 to TRBJ1-3; 8 nucleotides match TRBD1. V dropped 3 bases and J dropped 1; count of bases not matched to a gene: 5. The CDR3 runs 16 residues. Per the germline V gene, CDR1 is LNHDA and CDR2 is SQIVND (reference sequence).

The chain uses TRBV7-8 and TRBJ1-5; 9 bases map to TRBD1. Germline V gene sequence: CDR1 SGHVS, CDR2 FQNEAQ. J gave up 6 bases and V 5 bases, and 8 bases lay outside the gene matches. CDR3 length: 15 amino acids. Written as DNA, the CDR3 is TGTGCCAGCAGCCTCAACAGGGGGCTGACTCAGCCCCAGCATTTT. This translates into CASSLNRGLTQPQHF.

This clone was counted only a few times. The V and J genes are TRBV2 and TRBJ2-4, with 7 nucleotides matching TRBD2. Germline CDR1 reads SNHLY; CDR2 reads FYNNEI. The CDR3 has 16 amino acids. Germline trimming cut 2 bases from V and 3 bases from J; bases unmatched to any gene: 7. The CDR3 DNA reads as TGTGCCAGCAGTGAAATGGTAGCGGGCGTCAAAAACATTCAGTACTTC. It is translated as CASSEMVAGVKNIQYF.

This chain connects TRBV5-4 to TRBJ2-7; tentative D call: TRBD2 (6 bases). Per germline, CDR1 SGHNT and CDR2 YYREEE (reference sequence). This CDR3 is built from 15 residues. V lost 2 bases and J lost 0, with 12 bases in between. For the CDR3, the DNA is TGTGCCAGCAGCTTAGGGACTCTGAGCTCCTACGAGCAGTACTTC. This codes for CASSLGTLSSYEQYF.

The CDR3 sequence: CASSPVSRDGETQYF. CDR3 DNA sequence: TGTGCCAGCAGCCCGGTGTCGCGGGATGGAGAGACCCAGTACTTC. The chain is built from TRBV5-4 and TRBJ2-5, with D possibly TRBD2 on 6 matching bases. The CDR3 covers 15 residues. The germline gives CDR1 SGHNT, CDR2 YYREEE (reference sequence). The V and J ends lost 4 bases and 4 bases respectively, with 17 bases between them.

V usage is TRBV5-1 and J usage is TRBJ2-1; D is unresolved. CDR1 SGHRS and CDR2 YFSETQ come from the germline V gene. Trimming cost V 4 bases and J 10 bases, with 21 bases left between them. The CDR3 is 15 amino acids. The CDR3 bases are TGCGCCAGCAGCCCTCTAAGTCGGTTGGAAAACGAGCAGTTCTTC. It codes for CASSPLSRLENEQFF.